At least ten counts were recorded for the clone carrying this TCR beta chain. Antigen specificity is unknown. This entry comes from a study of neurological immune-mediated disorders. About the research overall: In a group of roughly 35 multiple sclerosis patients, some 31 had the relapsing-remitting type and 3 had the secondary progressive type. The study's findings and limits: The multiple sclerosis repertoire cluster lacked an association with any feature, whether clinical or MRI. The absence of shared CDR3 amino acid sequences among expanded clones across subjects suggests private repertoires in all groups.

Template-switch 5'RACE cDNA synthesis added a 10-nucleotide unique molecular identifier. TCRdb re-called the 5' RACE reads through MiXCR, storing one row per CDR3 protein. Of about 120,000 distinct CDR3 sequences listed, roughly 3.2% are singletons. The CDR3 is 13 amino acids. Trimming cost V 4 bases and J 4 bases, with 10 bases left between them. Germline V gene sequence: CDR1 LGHNA, CDR2 YSLEER. V gene TRBV4-3 combines with J gene TRBJ1-2; D possibly corresponds to TRBD1 (5 bases). Sample: PBMCs. The receptor comes from a woman aged 25 to 39 with multiple sclerosis. This CDR3 is CASSPGGAYGYTF. In DNA, the CDR3 is TGCGCCAGCAGCCCTGGGGGAGCCTATGGCTACACCTTC.